A single sample is the source of the 5 T cell receptor beta chains below, sequenced in a study of CD8+ T cells in alopecia areata. Extraction and reverse transcription of RNA yielded cDNA as the sequencing template. Sequencing used immunoSEQ multiplex PCR; TCRdb keeps in-frame clones, though not all of them. The sample yields about 98,000 clones, over 40% seen once. Sequences were obtained from CD4+ T cells sorted from blood. The source of these receptors is a human donor with alopecia areata.

The chain combines TRBV4-2 with TRBJ1-2; maybe TRBD1 (6 bases). Per germline, CDR1 LGHNA and CDR2 YNFKEQ. This CDR3 is 14 amino acids long. V gave up 4 bases and J gave up 3 bases, with 12 bases separating them. The CDR3 DNA reads TGTGCCAGCAGCCGCCCGGACAGTGACTATGGCTACACCTTC. This encodes CASSRPDSDYGYTF.

V is TRBV29-1 and J is TRBJ2-1, with 12 bases fitting TRBD2. The germline V gene has CDR1 SQVTM and CDR2 ANQGSEA. CDR3 length: 14 amino acids. V lost 7 bases, J lost 4 bases, and 5 bases stayed unmatched. CDR3 residues: CSDRLAGAYNEQFF. The CDR3 coding sequence is TGCAGCGACAGACTAGCGGGAGCTTACAATGAGCAGTTCTTC.

This clone was seen more than once but under ten times. V gene TRBV5-4 combines with J gene TRBJ2-1; D remains ambiguous. V lost 2 bases and J lost 7, with 10 bases in between. The CDR3 extends over 13 amino acids. From germline, CDR1 is SGHNT and CDR2 YYREEE (reference sequence). CDR3 region: CASSLRPVNEQFF. In nucleotides, the CDR3 is TGTGCCAGCAGCTTACGGCCCGTTAATGAGCAGTTCTTC.

This clone turned up a few times. The CDR3 protein is CSVESGPNEKLFF. For the CDR3, the DNA is TGCAGCGTTGAATCAGGACCGAATGAAAAACTGTTTTTT. This rearrangement joins TRBV29-1 to TRBJ1-4; D gene uncertain. V lost 2 bases and J lost 5, with 9 bases in between. This CDR3 region has 13 residues. In germline, CDR1 is SQVTM, CDR2 ANQGSEA.

The sample holds a few counts of this clone. This chain links TRBV29-1 with TRBJ2-1; 7 bases agree with TRBD1. Germline CDR1 is SQVTM and CDR2 is ANQGSEA. The CDR3 consists of 13 residues. With 6 bases clipped from V and 6 bases from J, the junction kept 8 bases outside the gene matches. The CDR3 sequence: CSVGDRSSNEQFF. Here the CDR3 DNA reads TGCAGCGTGGGGGACAGATCATCCAATGAGCAGTTCTTC.